A selection of T cell receptor beta chains follows, all from one sample in a study of T-cell reconstitution after alpha-beta-depleted transplantation in children. MiXCR was run by TCRdb on the PCR reads, yielding one entry per CDR3 protein. This sample has approximately 290,000 distinct CDR3 sequences, with 11% found just once. Sequenced here: peripheral blood, sampled 180 days after TCRalphabeta/CD19-depleted stem cell transplant. All receptors come from a male patient aged 2 to 9 who had a stem cell transplant for chronic granulomatous disease, so the T cells may come from the graft donor. Each CDR3 is given with its conserved first and last residue. Each record gives: CDR3 protein, CDR3 DNA, clone size, V gene, J gene, D gene. The D gene is left open where the match is weak. Clone size is shown for a subset of rows, as once, few, many or a class of expanded clone.

CASSLFLSEPQHF	TGTGCCAGCAGTTTATTCTTATCAGAGCCCCAGCATTTT	many	TRBV28	TRBJ1-5	NA
CAWIGQFSYEQYF	TGTGCCTGGATCGGACAGTTCAGTTACGAGCAGTACTTC	few	TRBV30	TRBJ2-7	NA
CASSSPQRIQYF	TGTGCCAGCAGTTCGCCCCAGAGGATTCAGTACTTC	many	TRBV6-2/TRBV6-3	TRBJ2-4	NA
CASSLAVQGHEQYF	TGTGCCAGCAGCTTAGCGGTTCAGGGACACGAGCAGTACTTC	many	TRBV7-9	TRBJ2-7	NA
CASSFNHPAGAQYF	TGTGCCAGCAGCTTTAACCATCCCGCGGGGGCCCAGTACTTC	NA	TRBV7-9	TRBJ2-5	TRBD2
CASSPSKGALPYEQYF	TGTGCCAGCAGCCCTAGCAAGGGGGCGCTCCCTTACGAGCAGTACTTC	NA	TRBV7-8	TRBJ2-7	TRBD1
CASSFRATSGRRGYEQYF	TGTGCCAGCAGTTTCCGGGCGACTAGCGGGAGAAGGGGGTACGAGCAGTACTTC	many	TRBV27	TRBJ2-7	TRBD2
CSASYGRTLNEQFF	TGCAGTGCTAGTTACGGAAGGACCCTCAATGAGCAGTTCTTC	many	TRBV20-1	TRBJ2-1	NA
CASSWGQNYGYTF	TGTGCCAGCAGTTGGGGACAGAACTATGGCTACACCTTC	few	TRBV12-3/TRBV12-4	TRBJ1-2	TRBD1
CASSQEKGQGRNYGYTF	TGTGCCAGCAGCCAAGAAAAGGGACAGGGCCGGAACTATGGCTACACCTTC	many	TRBV4-2	TRBJ1-2	TRBD1
CSVVGGLPIETQYF	TGCAGCGTTGTTGGGGGTTTGCCGATAGAGACCCAGTACTTC	many	TRBV29-1	TRBJ2-5	NA
CASSFPLLYGYTF	TGTGCCAGCAGTTTTCCATTGCTTTATGGCTACACCTTC	many	TRBV12-3/TRBV12-4	TRBJ1-2	NA
CASSLGGGRAFYEQYF	TGTGCCAGCAGCTTGGGTGGCGGGAGGGCTTTTTACGAGCAGTACTTC	many	TRBV7-2	TRBJ2-7	TRBD2
CAISGDTQMNTEAFF	TGTGCCATCAGTGGGGACACCCAGATGAACACTGAAGCTTTCTTT	many	TRBV10-3	TRBJ1-1	NA
CASSLGFLSGANVLTF	TGTGCCAGCAGTTTAGGGTTTCTCTCTGGGGCCAACGTCCTGACTTTC	many	TRBV12-3/TRBV12-4	TRBJ2-6	NA
CASSPRAQGGVDGVTF	TGTGCCAGCAGCCCCCGGGCCCAGGGGGGGGTCGACGGCGTCACCTTC	once	TRBV7-9	TRBJ1-2	TRBD1
CASSQKDTQYF	TGTGCCAGCAGCCAAAAAGATACGCAGTATTTT	many	TRBV12-3/TRBV12-4	TRBJ2-3	NA
CASSSARGDTGELFF	TGTGCCAGCTCATCAGCACGGGGCGACACGGGGGAGCTGTTTTTT	NA	TRBV18	TRBJ2-2	NA
CASSRLLGLPVYEQYF	TGCGCCAGCAGCCGACTATTGGGCCTGCCCGTCTACGAGCAGTACTTC	many	TRBV4-3	TRBJ2-7	NA
CSAGPTGSHYEQYF	TGCAGTGCTGGACCGACAGGGAGCCACTACGAGCAGTACTTC	many	TRBV20-1	TRBJ2-7	TRBD1
CASSRPTYNEQFF	TGTGCCAGCAGCCGCCCTACCTACAATGAGCAGTTCTTC	many	TRBV12-3/TRBV12-4	TRBJ2-1	NA
CSALGALPPNEQFF	TGCAGCGCGCTCGGAGCCCTCCCCCCTAATGAGCAGTTCTTC	many	TRBV29-1	TRBJ2-1	NA
CASSSAEFPSYEQYF	TGTGCCAGCAGCTCCGCGGAATTTCCCTCCTACGAGCAGTACTTC	many	TRBV7-8	TRBJ2-7	NA
CASSPIGGSNTGELFF	TGTGCCAGCAGTCCTATTGGCGGCTCGAACACCGGGGAGCTGTTTTTT	few	TRBV27	TRBJ2-2	NA
CASSPRGGPGVGYTF	TGTGCCAGCAGTCCCCGTGGGGGCCCGGGCGTAGGCTACACCTTC	many	TRBV6-1	TRBJ1-2	NA
CASSLEGYGITDTQYF	TGTGCCAGCAGTTTAGAGGGGTATGGAATCACAGATACGCAGTATTTT	many	TRBV12-3/TRBV12-4	TRBJ2-3	NA
CASSSRQGKETQYF	TGTGCCAGCAGCTCGCGACAGGGCAAAGAGACCCAGTACTTC	many	TRBV5-4	TRBJ2-5	TRBD1
CASSFRDRHTDTQYF	TGTGCCAGCAGTTTCCGGGACCGGCACACAGATACGCAGTATTTT	many	TRBV27	TRBJ2-3	NA
CSGDTSGGARSTDTQYF	TGCAGCGGCGACACTAGCGGGGGGGCGAGGAGCACAGATACGCAGTATTTT	many	TRBV29-1	TRBJ2-3	TRBD2
CASSLDLVADLSNNEQFF	TGCGCCAGCAGCTTGGATCTCGTCGCCGACCTTAGTAACAATGAGCAGTTCTTC	many	TRBV5-1	TRBJ2-1	NA
CASLLDGSNQPQHF	TGTGCCAGCCTCCTGGACGGATCAAATCAGCCCCAGCATTTT	many	TRBV2	TRBJ1-5	NA
CASSFGNGGTMNTEAFF	TGTGCCAGCAGTTTCGGGAACGGGGGGACGATGAACACTGAAGCTTTCTTT	many	TRBV12-3/TRBV12-4	TRBJ1-1	NA
CASSLAKGGHYEQYF	TGCGCCAGCAGCTTGGCCAAGGGGGGGCACTACGAGCAGTACTTC	many	TRBV5-1	TRBJ2-7	NA
CASSGRQGAGTDTQYF	TGTGCCAGCAGCGGCCGACAGGGGGCGGGTACAGATACGCAGTATTTT	NA	TRBV7-6	TRBJ2-3	TRBD1
CSARDQNSYYEQYF	TGCAGTGCTAGAGATCAAAACTCCTACTACGAGCAGTACTTC	many	TRBV20-1	TRBJ2-7	NA
CASSKTYNEQFF	TGTGCCAGCAGCAAGACATACAATGAGCAGTTCTTC	many	TRBV21-1	TRBJ2-1	NA
CASSSHRGRGYGYTF	TGCGCCAGCAGCAGTCACAGGGGGCGCGGCTATGGCTACACCTTC	many	TRBV5-1	TRBJ1-2	TRBD1
CASSIMPGVNTEAFF	TGTGCCAGTAGTATAATGCCTGGGGTAAACACTGAAGCTTTCTTT	NA	TRBV19	TRBJ1-1	NA
CASSSRGGPGDEQYF	TGTGCCAGCAGCTCCCGGGGGGGCCCTGGGGACGAGCAGTACTTC	many	TRBV7-3	TRBJ2-7	TRBD2
CASSQGISEEQYF	TGCGCCAGCAGCCAGGGAATCTCTGAGGAGCAGTACTTC	NA	TRBV4-1	TRBJ2-7	NA
CASRSRAMNTEAFF	TGTGCCAGCAGGAGCAGGGCCATGAACACTGAAGCTTTCTTT	many	TRBV6-1	TRBJ1-1	NA
CASSRGVGGITDTQYF	TGTGCCAGCAGCCGGGGTGTGGGAGGGATCACAGATACGCAGTATTTT	many	TRBV7-3	TRBJ2-3	TRBD2
CASRPGPGRGSHEQFF	TGTGCCAGCAGGCCCGGGCCGGGACGGGGTAGTCATGAGCAGTTCTTC	many	TRBV7-3	TRBJ2-1	NA
CAWSVGLGTQYF	TGTGCCTGGAGTGTCGGTTTAGGGACCCAGTACTTC	NA	TRBV30	TRBJ2-5	NA
CASRQLAGAYNEQFF	TGCGCCAGCAGGCAACTAGCGGGAGCCTACAATGAGCAGTTCTTC	many	TRBV5-1	TRBJ2-1	TRBD2
CASSQGLAGDAEQYF	TGTGCCAGCAGCCAAGGACTAGCGGGAGATGCCGAGCAGTACTTC	NA	TRBV4-2	TRBJ2-7	TRBD2
CASSLALSLAKNIQYF	TGTGCCAGCAGCTTAGCGTTGTCTCTAGCCAAAAACATTCAGTACTTC	many	TRBV7-8	TRBJ2-4	NA
CASSLGPFRDSNNSPLHF	TGTGCCAGCAGCTTGGGTCCGTTTCGTGACAGCAATAATTCACCCCTCCACTTT	many	TRBV5-4	TRBJ1-6	NA
CASSYSSLLNTEAFF	TGTGCCAGCAGTTACTCGAGCCTACTGAACACTGAAGCTTTCTTT	NA	TRBV6-2/TRBV6-3	TRBJ1-1	NA